These 5 T cell receptor beta chains were sequenced from one sample in a study of siplizumab effects on memory and regulatory T cells. The antigens these receptors bind are not known. TCRdb's table, derived via immunoSEQ multiplex PCR, lists solely in-frame clones and lacks some. The sample yields approximately 20,000 clones, 44% seen once. Mixed lymphocyte reaction cells underwent more than five days of coculture at 37°C. The material sequenced was CFSE-low (dividing) CD4+ T cells sorted from an allogeneic mixed lymphocyte reaction. The receptors originated from a human donor in good health; the cells came from an allogeneic mixed lymphocyte reaction. Some clones in this sample may be carry-over from other donors' samples.

About this clone: One junction end disagrees with the germline gene, perhaps due to a read error. The chain combines TRBV23-1 with TRBJ2-3, with D unclear. TRBV23-1 is flagged as an ORF with uncertain function. The CDR3 runs to 8 residues. Written as DNA, the CDR3 is TGCGCCAGCAGTCTGCTGGGGTTT. This codes for CASSLLGF.

The chain combines TRBV29-1 with TRBJ1-1; tentatively, D is TRBD1 (5 bases). The germline V gene encodes CDR1 SQVTM and CDR2 ANQGSEA. V lost 4 bases to trimming and J lost 5 bases, with 14 bases between them. CDR3 length equals 13 residues. CDR3 protein: CSVVETWGTEAFF. Here the CDR3 DNA reads TGCAGCGTTGTGGAGACTTGGGGGACTGAAGCTTTCTTT.

This sequence joins TRBV7-9 and TRBJ2-7, with D unresolved. V lost 5 bases and J lost 0, with 14 bases in between. Germline assignment: CDR1 SEHNR and CDR2 FQNEAQ (reference sequence). This CDR3 is 15 amino acids long. As DNA, the CDR3 is TGTGCCAGCAGCCATCGAGGCATAAGCTCCTACGAGCAGTACTTC. Protein product: CASSHRGISSYEQYF. The entire variable domain, with the rest obtained from reference TRBV7-9 and TRBJ2-7, is as follows: DTGVSQNPRHKITKRGQNVTFRCDPISEHNRLYWYRQTLGQGPEFLTYFQNEAQLEKSRLLSDRFSAERPKGSFSTLEIQRTEQGDSAMYLCASSHRGISSYEQYFGPGTRLTVT.

This clone has a handful of counts. V usage is TRBV18 and J usage is TRBJ2-7; D not certain. Per germline, CDR1 KGHSH and CDR2 LQKENI. CDR3 length equals 15 residues. Trimming left V 2 bases short and J 2 bases short, with 13 bases between. The CDR3 protein is CASSPGVLSTYEQYF. The CDR3 coding sequence is TGTGCCAGCTCACCAGGGGTACTATCGACCTACGAGCAGTACTTC. Looking up the rest from reference TRBV18 and TRBJ2-7 gives the full variable domain: NAGVMQNPRHLVRRRGQEARLRCSPMKGHSHVYWYRQLPEEGLKFMVYLQKENIIDESGMPKERFSAEFPKEGPSILRIQQVVRGDSAAYFCASSPGVLSTYEQYFGPGTRLTVT.

Sample share makes this clone medium-sized. The V and J genes are TRBV15 and TRBJ2-5; a possible D gene is TRBD1 (6 bases). The CDR3 has 13 amino acids. Germline V gene sequence: CDR1 LNHNV, CDR2 YYDKDF (reference sequence). V lost 9 bases and J 5 bases, leaving 16 bases between the germline ends. Here the CDR3 DNA reads TGTGCCACTAAAGACAGGCACGGTGAGACCCAGTACTTC. Amino acids: CATKDRHGETQYF. The full variable domain, its missing parts supplied by reference TRBV15 and TRBJ2-5, is DAMVIQNPRYQVTQFGKPVTLSCSQTLNHNVMYWYQQKSSQAPKLLFHYYDKDFNNEADTPDNFQSRRPNTSFCFLDIRSPGLGDTAMYLCATKDRHGETQYFGPGTRLLVL.